This T cell receptor beta chain was identified in a study of T cells in Graves' hyperthyroidism and ophthalmopathy. Amplification targeted TCR beta CDR3 regions from RNA transcripts. In the first-round RT-PCR of the TCR CDR3, the HTBI primer set was used. TCRdb independently ran MiXCR on the multiplex PCR reads; one entry per CDR3 protein. This sample has a few hundred thousand distinct CDR3 sequences; around a sixth occur once, and the top ten carry under 8%. This clonotype has more than one count but fewer than ten. Input material: blood. This TCR came from a woman aged 30 to 39 with Graves' hyperthyroidism.

The CDR3 spells CASSPTGQAGMNTIYF. The CDR3 bases are TGTGCCAGCTCACCGACTGGACAGGCTGGAATGAACACCATATATTTT. The chain couples TRBV18 to TRBJ1-3; 7 nucleotides align to TRBD1. Unmatched junction bases numbered 12, after V lost 3 bases and J lost 7 bases. The germline V gene encodes CDR1 KGHSH and CDR2 LQKENI. The CDR3 has 16 amino acids.